This TCR beta chain was profiled in a study of CD8 T cells in ankylosing spondylitis. A quantitative 5'-RACE method, one with molecular barcodes, was used to make TCR beta libraries. TCRdb reanalysed the 5' RACE reads using MiXCR and keeps one entry per CDR3 protein. The table lists around 300,000 distinct CDR3 sequences, approximately 14% of them singletons. The ends lost 1 base at V and 2 bases at J; junction bases unmatched: 6. The CDR3 runs 18 residues. Germline CDR1 LGHNA, CDR2 YNFKEQ. This receptor was identified in a male donor with ankylosing spondylitis or in good health (not recorded which). The V gene is TRBV4-2, the J gene TRBJ2-3; 13 nucleotides align to TRBD2. Sequencing input: blood, either unsorted or a sorted T cell fraction (not recorded which). The CDR3 sequence: CASSQVLGLAGDTDTQYF. CDR3 sequence (DNA): TGTGCCAGCAGCCAAGTGTTAGGACTAGCGGGGGACACAGATACGCAGTATTTT.